This T cell receptor beta chain was observed in a study of blood T cell repertoires in COVID-19. Across the study: The study drew acute and convalescent COVID-19 samples from the United States, Italy and Spain.

Participants were aged roughly 18 to 89 years from approximately 23 US areas. This table comes from immunoSEQ multiplex PCR, and its TCRdb copy is limited to in-frame clones, with some not included. The repertoire holds 250,000 to 300,000 clones, with 80% to 85% as singletons. Germline CDR1 and CDR2: MNHEY and SVGAGI. The V end was cut by 6 bases, the J end by 5 bases, with 11 bases between. This CDR3 has 13 residues. This rearrangement joins TRBV6-5 to TRBJ1-5, with D tentatively TRBD1 (6 bases). The sequenced material came from PBMCs or T cells enriched from blood (not recorded which). This TCR derives from a man in his forties or fifties who had recovered from COVID-19. CDR3: CASRDSQYQPQHF. In DNA form, the CDR3 reads TGTGCCAGCAGGGACAGCCAATATCAGCCCCAGCATTTT.